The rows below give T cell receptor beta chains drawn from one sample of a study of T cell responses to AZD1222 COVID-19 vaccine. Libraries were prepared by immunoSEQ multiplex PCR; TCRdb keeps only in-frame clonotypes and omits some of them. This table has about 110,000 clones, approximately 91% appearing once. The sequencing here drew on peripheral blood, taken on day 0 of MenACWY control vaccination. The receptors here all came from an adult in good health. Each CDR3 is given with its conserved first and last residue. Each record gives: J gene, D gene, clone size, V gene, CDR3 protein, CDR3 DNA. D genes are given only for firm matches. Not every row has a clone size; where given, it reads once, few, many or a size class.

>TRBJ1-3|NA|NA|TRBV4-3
CASSQGRSGNTIYF
TGCGCCAGCAGCCAAGGCCGATCTGGAAACACCATATATTTT
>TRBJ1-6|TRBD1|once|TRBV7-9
CASSSGTGLVLPLHF
TGTGCCAGCAGCTCCGGGACAGGATTGGTTTTACCCCTCCACTTT
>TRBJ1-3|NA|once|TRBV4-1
CASSQEGGGGNTIYF
TGCGCCAGCAGCCAAGAGGGAGGAGGAGGAAACACCATATATTTT
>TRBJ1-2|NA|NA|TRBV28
CASIRFGDYGYTF
TGTGCCAGCATCCGGTTCGGGGACTATGGCTACACCTTC
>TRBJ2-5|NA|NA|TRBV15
CASKPSVQETQYF
TGTGCCAGCAAACCTAGCGTACAAGAGACCCAGTACTTC
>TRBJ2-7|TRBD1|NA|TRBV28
CASIGTGPYEQYF
TGTGCCAGCATTGGGACAGGTCCCTACGAGCAGTACTTC
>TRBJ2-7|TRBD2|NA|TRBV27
CASSFLAGVGEQYF
TGTGCCAGCAGTTTCCTTGCGGGAGTAGGGGAGCAGTACTTC
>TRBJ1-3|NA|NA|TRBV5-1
CASSLETYSGNTIYF
TGCGCCAGCAGCTTGGAAACCTACTCTGGAAACACCATATATTTT
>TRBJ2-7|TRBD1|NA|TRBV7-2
CASSLATGGGNEQYF
TGTGCCAGCAGCTTAGCGACAGGGGGCGGCAACGAGCAGTACTTC
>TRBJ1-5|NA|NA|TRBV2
CASSPGGQPQHF
TGTGCCAGCAGTCCAGGAGGGCAGCCCCAGCATTTT
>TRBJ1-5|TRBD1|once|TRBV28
CASSPEGQGPNQPQHF
TGTGCCAGCAGTCCAGAGGGACAGGGCCCGAATCAGCCCCAGCATTTT
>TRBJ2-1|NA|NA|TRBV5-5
CASSSPGGTAYNEQFF
TGTGCCAGCAGCTCGCCGGGAGGGACAGCTTACAATGAGCAGTTCTTC
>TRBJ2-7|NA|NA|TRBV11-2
CASSLEVRSSYEQYF
TGTGCCAGCAGCTTAGAGGTCAGGAGCTCCTACGAGCAGTACTTC
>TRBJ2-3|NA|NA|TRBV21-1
CASSDGTSGHTDTQYF
TGTGCCAGCAGCGATGGGACTAGCGGGCACACAGATACGCAGTATTTT
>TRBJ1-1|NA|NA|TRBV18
CASSQGDRVFF
TGTGCCAGCTCGCAGGGTGATAGAGTTTTCTTT
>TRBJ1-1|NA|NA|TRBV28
CASSLGGTRRLRNTEAFF
TGTGCCAGCAGTTTGGGGGGGACCCGACGTCTTCGGAACACTGAAGCTTTCTTT
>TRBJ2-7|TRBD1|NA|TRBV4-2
CASSRPGTAFYEQYF
TGTGCCAGCAGCCGTCCCGGGACAGCCTTCTACGAGCAGTACTTC
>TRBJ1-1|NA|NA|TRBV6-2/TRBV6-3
CASSLWTARNTEAFF
TGTGCCAGCAGCCTCTGGACAGCCCGGAACACTGAAGCTTTCTTT
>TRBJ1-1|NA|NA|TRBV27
CASSSSPGNTEAFF
TGTGCCAGCAGCTCCTCCCCGGGGAACACTGAAGCTTTCTTT
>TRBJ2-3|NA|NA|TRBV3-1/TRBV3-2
CASSQFAGSSTDTQYF
TGTGCCAGCAGCCAATTCGCGGGGTCTAGCACAGATACGCAGTATTTT
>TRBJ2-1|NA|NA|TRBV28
CASSLELVREQFF
TGTGCCAGCAGTTTAGAATTGGTACGTGAGCAGTTCTTC
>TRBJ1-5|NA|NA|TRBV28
CASSPVGGGSNQPQHF
TGTGCCAGCAGTCCCGTGGGGGGGGGAAGCAATCAGCCCCAGCATTTT
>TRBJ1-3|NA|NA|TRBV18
CASSPERAVSGNTIYF
TGTGCCAGCTCACCCGAGCGCGCCGTCTCTGGAAACACCATATATTTT
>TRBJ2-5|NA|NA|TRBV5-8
CASSLNPGGIQEMAQYF
TGTGCCAGCAGCCTAAACCCTGGGGGGATTCAAGAGATGGCCCAGTACTTC
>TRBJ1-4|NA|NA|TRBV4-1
CASSQVTGEKLFF
TGCGCCAGCAGCCAAGTCACGGGTGAAAAACTGTTTTTT
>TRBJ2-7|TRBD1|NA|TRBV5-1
CASSSGQGVEEQYF
TGCGCCAGCAGCTCCGGACAGGGAGTTGAAGAGCAGTACTTC
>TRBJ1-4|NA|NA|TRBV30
CAWSSNEKLFF
TGTGCCTGGTCCTCTAATGAAAAACTGTTTTTT
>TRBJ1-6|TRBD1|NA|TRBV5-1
CASSLGGPGQGLGFPLHF
TGCGCCAGCAGCTTGGGAGGACCGGGACAGGGACTAGGGTTCCCCCTCCACTTT
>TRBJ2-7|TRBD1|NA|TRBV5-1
CASSLRDSLFGSYEQYF
TGCGCCAGCAGCCTCCGGGACAGTTTATTCGGCTCCTACGAGCAGTACTTC
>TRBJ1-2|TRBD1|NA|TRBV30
CAWAVGTGEVGYTF
TGTGCCTGGGCGGTAGGGACAGGGGAGGTCGGCTACACCTTC
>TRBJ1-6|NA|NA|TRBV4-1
CASSQVVVSPAHSPLHF
TGCGCCAGCAGCCAAGTGGTCGTATCACCTGCACATTCACCCCTCCACTTT
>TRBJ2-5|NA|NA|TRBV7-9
CASSLGVADPRETQYF
TGTGCCAGCAGCTTAGGAGTAGCGGACCCGAGGGAGACCCAGTACTTC
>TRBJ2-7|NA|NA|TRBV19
CASSMPDSSYEQYF
TGTGCCAGTAGTATGCCGGACAGCTCCTACGAGCAGTACTTC
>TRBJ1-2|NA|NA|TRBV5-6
CASSLTANYGYTF
TGTGCCAGCAGCTTGACGGCAAACTATGGCTACACCTTC
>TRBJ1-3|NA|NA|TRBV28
CATIDGDSGNTIYF
TGTGCCACCATAGACGGAGACTCTGGAAACACCATATATTTT
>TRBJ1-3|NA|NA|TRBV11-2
CASSLYDSGNTIYF
TGTGCCAGCAGCTTATACGACTCTGGAAACACCATATATTTT
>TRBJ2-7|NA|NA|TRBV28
CASIRNRASYEQYF
TGTGCCAGCATCCGTAACAGGGCCTCCTACGAGCAGTACTTC